This T cell receptor beta chain was profiled in a study of T-cell memory formation after mild COVID-19. Study-level background: TCR clusters mostly belonged to single donors. General observations from the study: Day 15 to 85 contracting clones showed balanced CD4/CD8; later expanders leaned CD4+. Mostly located in CM and EM were contracting CD4+ clones, with contracting CD8+ clones located in EMRA. Some clones that responded were present in memory (sampled pre-infection), which suggests cross-reactive memory joined.

For this clonotype: The antigen is unknown.

TCRdb re-called the 5' RACE reads through MiXCR, storing one row per CDR3 protein. The data hold 450,000 to 650,000 distinct CDR3 sequences, with less than 25% observed a single time. The germline CDR1 and CDR2 sequences are LNHDA and SQIVND (reference sequence). The CDR3 consists of 16 residues. The V and J ends lost 1 base and 2 bases respectively, with 14 bases between them. The source of this sequence is an adult woman who had mild COVID-19 (a few samples of this study predate the infection). Cell type and time point are not known. Sample: PBMCs or a T cell subset sorted from them (not recorded which). The chain has TRBV19 and TRBJ1-1, with a weak D call TRBD1 (5 bases). For the CDR3, the DNA is TGTGCCAGTAGTATAGGCCCTTGGGGCACTAACACTGAAGCTTTCTTT. It translates to CASSIGPWGTNTEAFF.